The rows below give T cell receptor beta chains drawn from one sample of a study of blood T cells in healthy people across ages. TCRdb itself ran the 5' RACE reads through MiXCR, one entry per CDR3 protein. The data show fewer than 1.5 million distinct CDR3 sequences, with 42% seen just once and roughly 8.2% held by the top ten. Specimen: blood. Receptors were obtained from a woman between 18 and 29 years old in good health. CDR3s include the opening cysteine and the closing phenylalanine or tryptophan. A D gene is named only where the DNA matches it firmly. Some rows mark clone size as missing; the rest say once, few, many or name a class of expanded clone.

>TRBD1|TRBV7-3|TRBJ1-6|few
CASSSTGGGPLHF
TGTGCCAGCAGCAGTACAGGGGGGGGGCCCCTCCACTTT
>NA|TRBV6-5|TRBJ1-4|few
CASKRGGLGKLFF
TGTGCCAGCAAACGGGGGGGCCTTGGGAAACTGTTTTTT
>NA|TRBV20-1|TRBJ2-2|NA
CSASGGAGGELFF
TGCAGTGCTAGTGGAGGGGCGGGCGGGGAGCTGTTTTTT
>TRBD1|TRBV4-1|TRBJ2-5|NA
CASSQGDRVTETQYF
TGCGCCAGCAGCCAAGGGGACAGGGTCACAGAGACCCAGTACTTC
>NA|TRBV6-5|TRBJ2-7|few
CASSYGAGDLSYEQYF
TGTGCCAGCAGTTACGGTGCAGGGGATCTCTCCTACGAGCAGTACTTC
>TRBD1|TRBV12-3/TRBV12-4|TRBJ1-6|NA
CASSTGQGSSPLHF
TGTGCCAGCAGTACGGGACAGGGTAGTTCACCCCTCCACTTT
>NA|TRBV29-1|TRBJ2-1|few
CSGTDSSYNEQFF
TGCAGCGGGACGGACTCCTCCTACAATGAGCAGTTCTTC
>TRBD1|TRBV27|TRBJ2-7|NA
CASSPTGGHYEQYF
TGTGCCAGCAGCCCAACAGGGGGGCACTACGAGCAGTACTTC
>NA|TRBV5-1|TRBJ2-5|NA
CASSLPGGRETQYF
TGCGCCAGCAGCTTGCCAGGAGGACGGGAGACCCAGTACTTC
>TRBD1|TRBV28|TRBJ2-3|NA
CTSSSPDRGLADTQYF
TGTACCAGCAGTTCTCCGGACAGGGGGCTTGCAGATACGCAGTATTTT
>NA|TRBV5-6|TRBJ2-1|NA
CASSLGKFLNTYNEQFF
TGTGCCAGCAGCTTGGGGAAATTTCTTAATACCTACAATGAGCAGTTCTTC
>NA|TRBV20-1|TRBJ1-2|few
CSARASRNKEHPYGYTF
TGCAGTGCTAGAGCCTCCAGGAACAAGGAGCACCCTTATGGCTACACCTTC
>TRBD2|TRBV10-3|TRBJ2-1|many
CALGGSSYNEQFF
TGTGCCTTGGGGGGGAGCTCCTACAATGAGCAGTTCTTC
>TRBD1|TRBV2|TRBJ1-5|few
CASSLWTGSHQPQHF
TGTGCCAGCAGTTTGTGGACAGGGTCTCACCAGCCCCAGCATTTT
>NA|TRBV3-1|TRBJ1-6|NA
CASSQVPGVDEIASPLHF
TGTGCCAGCAGCCAAGTTCCCGGGGTAGACGAGATTGCTTCACCCCTCCACTTT
>NA|TRBV28|TRBJ1-2|NA
CASSPSGAGGYGYTF
TGTGCCAGCAGTCCATCCGGGGCGGGGGGCTATGGCTACACCTTC
>NA|TRBV20-1|TRBJ1-3|NA
CSARDRVSGNTIYF
TGCAGTGCTAGAGATCGGGTCTCTGGAAACACCATATATTTT
>NA|TRBV27|TRBJ1-1|NA
CASSVRGMNTEAFF
TGTGCCAGCAGTGTCCGGGGGATGAACACTGAAGCTTTCTTT
>TRBD1|TRBV12-3/TRBV12-4|TRBJ1-6|few
CASRSLGQGRQNSPLHF
TGTGCCAGCAGATCCCTGGGACAGGGACGGCAGAATTCACCCCTCCACTTT
>NA|TRBV28|TRBJ1-2|few
CASSENDSPRRGGYTF
TGTGCCAGCAGCGAGAATGACAGCCCACGGCGCGGTGGCTACACCTTC
>TRBD2|TRBV20-1|TRBJ2-3|few
CSAVAGGKSDTQYF
TGCAGTGCTGTAGCGGGGGGGAAGTCAGATACGCAGTATTTT
>NA|TRBV5-1|TRBJ2-5|few
CASSLESPLETQYF
TGCGCCAGCAGCTTGGAGTCCCCCTTAGAGACCCAGTACTTC
>NA|TRBV28|TRBJ2-7|NA
CASSLERDTYLQESQYF
TGTGCCAGCAGTTTAGAGCGGGACACTTATCTACAAGAGAGCCAGTACTTC
>NA|TRBV7-8|TRBJ2-2|NA
CASSFVWRGNTGELFF
TGTGCCAGCAGCTTCGTGTGGCGGGGGAACACCGGGGAGCTGTTTTTT
>NA|TRBV7-8|TRBJ2-7|once
CASSWIIQGQYEQYF
TGTGCCAGCAGCTGGATTATCCAGGGGCAATACGAGCAGTACTTC
>NA|TRBV6-2/TRBV6-3|TRBJ2-7|NA
CASSDSPGTEQYF
TGTGCCAGCAGTGACTCTCCGGGGACCGAGCAGTACTTC
>TRBD2|TRBV6-6|TRBJ2-7|NA
CASRAAGAEEQYF
TGTGCCAGCAGGGCAGCGGGAGCGGAAGAGCAGTACTTC
>NA|TRBV30|TRBJ2-7|NA
CAWSVVDPLNEQYF
TGTGCCTGGAGTGTTGTCGACCCCCTGAATGAGCAGTACTTC
>TRBD1|TRBV3-1|TRBJ1-1|few
CASSQAGTGPGEAFF
TGTGCCAGCAGCCAAGCCGGGACAGGCCCCGGTGAAGCTTTCTTT
>TRBD2|TRBV20-1|TRBJ2-3|NA
CSATGAGGTTDTQYF
TGCAGTGCCACGGGGGCGGGGGGGACCACAGATACGCAGTATTTT
>TRBD2|TRBV27|TRBJ2-1|NA
CASSLERGVDNEQFF
TGTGCCAGCAGTTTGGAGCGGGGGGTTGACAATGAGCAGTTCTTC
>NA|TRBV11-2|TRBJ2-1|once
CASSLSLAQFF
TGTGCCAGCAGCTTAAGCCTCGCCCAGTTCTTC